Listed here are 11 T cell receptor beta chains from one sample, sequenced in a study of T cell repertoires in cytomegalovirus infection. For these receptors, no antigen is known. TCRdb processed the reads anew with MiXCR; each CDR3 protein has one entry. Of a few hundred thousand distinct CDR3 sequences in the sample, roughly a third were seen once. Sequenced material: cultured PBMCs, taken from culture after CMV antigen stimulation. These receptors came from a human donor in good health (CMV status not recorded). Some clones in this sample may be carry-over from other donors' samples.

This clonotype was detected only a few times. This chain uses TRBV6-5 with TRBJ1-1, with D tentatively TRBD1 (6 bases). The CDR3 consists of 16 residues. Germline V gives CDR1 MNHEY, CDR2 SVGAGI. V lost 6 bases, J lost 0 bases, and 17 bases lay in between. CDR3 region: CASSLLHREMNTEAFF. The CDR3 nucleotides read TGTGCCAGCAGCCTCCTTCACAGGGAAATGAACACTGAAGCTTTCTTT.

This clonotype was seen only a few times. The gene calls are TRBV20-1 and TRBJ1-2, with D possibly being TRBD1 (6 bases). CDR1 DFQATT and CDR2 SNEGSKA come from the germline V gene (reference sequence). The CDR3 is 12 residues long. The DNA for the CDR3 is TGCGGGGGGACAAGGAGAAGCTATGGCTACACCTTC. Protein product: CGGTRRSYGYTF.

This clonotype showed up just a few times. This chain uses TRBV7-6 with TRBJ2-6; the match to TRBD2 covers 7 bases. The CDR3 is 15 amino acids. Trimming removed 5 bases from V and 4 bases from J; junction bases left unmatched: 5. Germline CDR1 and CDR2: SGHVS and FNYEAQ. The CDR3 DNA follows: TGTGCCAGCAGCACGGGACTACCGGGGGCCAACGTCCTGACTTTC. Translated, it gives CASSTGLPGANVLTF.

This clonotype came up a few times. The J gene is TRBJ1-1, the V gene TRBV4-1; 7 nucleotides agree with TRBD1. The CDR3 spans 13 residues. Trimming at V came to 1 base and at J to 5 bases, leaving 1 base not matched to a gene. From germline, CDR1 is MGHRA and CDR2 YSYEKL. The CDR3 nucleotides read TGCGCCAGCAGCCAAGCCAGGGGGACTGAAGCTTTCTTT. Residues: CASSQARGTEAFF.

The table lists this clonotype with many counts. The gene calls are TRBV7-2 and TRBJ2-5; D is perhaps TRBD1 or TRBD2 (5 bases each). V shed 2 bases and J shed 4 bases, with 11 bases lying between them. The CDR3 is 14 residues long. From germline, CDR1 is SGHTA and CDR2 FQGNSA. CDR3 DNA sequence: TGTGCCAGCAGCTTACAATCTGGGGGAGAGACCCAGTACTTC. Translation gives CASSLQSGGETQYF.

The CDR3, as DNA: TGCAGTGCGCTCCCGGGACACAACAATCAGCCCCAGCATTTT. Its translation: CSALPGHNNQPQHF. The chain combines TRBV20-1 with TRBJ1-5, with D perhaps matching TRBD1 (6 bases). This CDR3 is built from 14 residues. CDR1 is DFQATT and CDR2 is SNEGSKA in the germline V gene (reference sequence). V lost 6 bases to trimming and J lost 3 bases, with 15 bases between them.

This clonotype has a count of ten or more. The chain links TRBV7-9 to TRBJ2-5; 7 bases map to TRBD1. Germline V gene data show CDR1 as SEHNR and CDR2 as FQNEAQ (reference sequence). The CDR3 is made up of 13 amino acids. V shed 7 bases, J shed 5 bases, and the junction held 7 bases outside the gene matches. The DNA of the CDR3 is TGTGCCAGCACCACAGGGGAGTTGGAGACCCAGTACTTC. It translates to CASTTGELETQYF.

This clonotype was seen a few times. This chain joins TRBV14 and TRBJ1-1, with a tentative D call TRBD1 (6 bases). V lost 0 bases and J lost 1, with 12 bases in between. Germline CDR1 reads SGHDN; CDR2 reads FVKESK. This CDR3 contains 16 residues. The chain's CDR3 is CASSQERGDENTEAFF. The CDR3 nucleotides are TGTGCCAGCAGCCAAGAGAGGGGGGACGAGAACACTGAAGCTTTCTTT.

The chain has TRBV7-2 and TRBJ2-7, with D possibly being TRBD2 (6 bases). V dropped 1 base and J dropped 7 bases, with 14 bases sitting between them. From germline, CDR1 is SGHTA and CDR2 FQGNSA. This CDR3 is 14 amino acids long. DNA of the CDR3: TGTGCCAGCAGCTTAGGGCAGGGAGGAGGAGAGCAGTACTTC. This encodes CASSLGQGGGEQYF.

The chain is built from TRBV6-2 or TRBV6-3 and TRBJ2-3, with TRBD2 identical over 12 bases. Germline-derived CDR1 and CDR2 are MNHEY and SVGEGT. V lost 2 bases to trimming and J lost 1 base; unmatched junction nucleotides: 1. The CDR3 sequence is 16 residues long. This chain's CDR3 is CASSYRLAGGTDTQYF. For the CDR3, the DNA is TGTGCCAGCAGTTACCGACTAGCGGGGGGCACAGATACGCAGTATTTT.

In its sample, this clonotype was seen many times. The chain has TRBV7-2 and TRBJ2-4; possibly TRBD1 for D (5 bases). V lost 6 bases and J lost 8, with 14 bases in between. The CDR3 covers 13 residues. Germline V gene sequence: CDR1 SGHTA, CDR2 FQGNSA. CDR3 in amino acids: CASSLREQDIQYF. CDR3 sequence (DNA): TGTGCCAGCAGTTTAAGGGAACAGGACATTCAGTACTTC.